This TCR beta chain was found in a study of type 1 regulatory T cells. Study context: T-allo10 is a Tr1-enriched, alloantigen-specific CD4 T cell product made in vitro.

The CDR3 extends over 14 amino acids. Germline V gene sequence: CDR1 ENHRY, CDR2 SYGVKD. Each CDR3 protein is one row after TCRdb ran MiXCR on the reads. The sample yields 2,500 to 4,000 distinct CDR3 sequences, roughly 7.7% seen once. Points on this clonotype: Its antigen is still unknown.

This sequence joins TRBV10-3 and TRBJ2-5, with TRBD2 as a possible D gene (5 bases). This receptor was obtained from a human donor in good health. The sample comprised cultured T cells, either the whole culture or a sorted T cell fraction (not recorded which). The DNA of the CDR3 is TGTGTTATCAGTGAGTCCCCGACCGGAGGGACCCAGTACTTC. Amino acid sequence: CVISESPTGGTQYF.